This T cell receptor beta chain was captured by sequencing in a study of blood T cell repertoires in COVID-19 (dated by TCRdb to 2020 to 2022). A note on the overall study: Samples covering the acute and convalescent phases of COVID-19 were provided by collaborators in the United States, Italy and Spain. The prospective study material was composed of cDNA or gDNA derived from T cells, B-cell-depleted T cells, or PBMCs. Deeply sampled blood TCRbeta repertoires from subjects exposed to, actively infected with, or recovered from COVID-19 were included in the dataset. The repertoires were released in a freely available public database meant as a resource for research on the immune response to SARS-CoV-2. Samples came from the ongoing ImmuneRACE study (first 160 participants) plus 1,254 subjects from 6 global collaborators. Sample metadata almost always included a de-identified subject ID, COVID-19 status, age in years and sex. Where available, HLA class I and class II types were taken from metadata supplied by the sample provider and were not determined by assay-based typing. Points the paper makes about the study in general: Clinical and demographic metadata were provided uncurated, with the amount varying by source and participant.

The immunoSEQ Assay, a bias-controlled multiplex PCR, was used to amplify TCRbeta CDR3 regions from genomic DNA. The paper's processing steps were these. The number of nucleated cells in each sample was estimated by amplification of reference gene primers within the assay. Sequence reads were collapsed and filtered to measure the absolute abundance of every unique TCRbeta CDR3 rearrangement. For each sample, productive Simpson clonality was calculated as the square root of Simpson's diversity index across productive rearrangements. Imported from immuneACCESS, the table was reduced by TCRdb to in-frame sequences with V and J called. These copies leave out some clones; in studies compared against another copy, an unresolved V gene accounts for under half, and the cause of the remainder is not known. That table gives V, J and clone size, and the DNA gave D and trimming. The sample has 110,000 to 150,000 clones on record, 65% to 85% of them singletons. The ten largest clones capture more than 4% of the sample.

Collaborating institutions collected whole blood in K2EDTA tubes following their own protocols. For TCRbeta analysis, collaborators shipped samples as frozen whole blood, isolated PBMCs, or DNA extracted from either of those sample types. Per the germline V gene (reference sequence), SGHNT is the CDR1 and YYREEE is the CDR2. The CDR3, cysteine through phenylalanine, is 17 amino acids long. Only the CDR3 DNA is retained, 51 bases long and in frame from the first base. Germline trimming: 0 bases from V, 9 bases from J; junction bases outside gene matches: 12. On this clone: What this receptor recognizes is not known. Base qualities are not provided; no much larger clone lies one nucleotide away.

The sequence came from a woman aged 45-65 years with acute or convalescent COVID-19. The V gene is TRBV5-4 and the J gene is TRBJ2-3; the junction holds 11 bases that match TRBD2. Sequencing was done on a sample of peripheral blood. The CDR3 corresponds to CASSLGVSGGASGTQYF. The nucleotide sequence is given as TGTGCCAGCAGCTTGGGGGTTAGCGGGGGGGCCTCAGGGACGCAGTATTTT.